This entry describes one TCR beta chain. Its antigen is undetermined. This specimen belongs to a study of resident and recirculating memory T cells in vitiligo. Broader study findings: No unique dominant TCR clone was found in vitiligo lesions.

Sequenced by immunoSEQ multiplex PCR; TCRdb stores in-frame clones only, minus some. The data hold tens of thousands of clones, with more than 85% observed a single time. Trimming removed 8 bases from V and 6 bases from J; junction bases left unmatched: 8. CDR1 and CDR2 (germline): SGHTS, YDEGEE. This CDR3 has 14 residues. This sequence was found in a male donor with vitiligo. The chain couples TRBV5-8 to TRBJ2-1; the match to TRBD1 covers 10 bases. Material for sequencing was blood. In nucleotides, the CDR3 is TGTGCCAGTAGGGGGACAGGGGTGAGCAATGAGCAGTTCTTC. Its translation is CASRGTGVSNEQFF. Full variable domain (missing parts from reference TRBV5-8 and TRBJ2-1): EAGVTQSPTHLIKTRGQQATLRCSPISGHTSVYWYQQALGLGLQFLLWYDEGEERNRGNFPPRFSGRQFPNYSSELNVNALELEDSALYLCASRGTGVSNEQFFGPGTRLTVL.